This T cell receptor (beta chain) stems from a study of vaccination and CD4 T cells after COVID-19. Study-wide findings and caveats: Convalescent patients gained a median approximately 89% of their reactive clones only post-vaccination.

This sample's time point: late sampling 161 to 241 days after vaccination in three convalescent patients. The treatment: roughly nine-day PBMC culture with coronavirus spike peptide pools or control peptides (ViraFEST assay). TCR sequencing followed the expansion of antigen-specific T cells with peptide pools in ViraFEST. Once obtained from cultured CD4+ T cells, the DNA was sequenced using the Oncomine TCR Beta short-read assay. It was cultured CD4+ T cells from which genomic DNA was extracted. MiXCR was run by TCRdb on the PCR reads, yielding one entry per CDR3 protein. Of more than 20,000 distinct CDR3 sequences listed, about 40% were seen once; the top ten hold about 10%. About this clonotype itself: The antigen remains unidentified.

The germline CDR1 and CDR2 sequences are MNHEY and SVGEGT. Trimming pared 6 bases from V and 6 bases from J, leaving 9 bases between. This CDR3 contains 12 residues. The rearrangement links TRBV6-2 or TRBV6-3 to TRBJ1-5; D ambiguous. Sequenced material: CD4+ T cells from blood, cultured in vitro, taken about 7 months after SARS-CoV-2 vaccination. This TCR was sampled from a human donor who had recovered from COVID-19. The DNA for the CDR3 is TGTGCCAGCAGCTACCCGATTCAGCCCCAGCATTTT. The encoded protein is CASSYPIQPQHF.